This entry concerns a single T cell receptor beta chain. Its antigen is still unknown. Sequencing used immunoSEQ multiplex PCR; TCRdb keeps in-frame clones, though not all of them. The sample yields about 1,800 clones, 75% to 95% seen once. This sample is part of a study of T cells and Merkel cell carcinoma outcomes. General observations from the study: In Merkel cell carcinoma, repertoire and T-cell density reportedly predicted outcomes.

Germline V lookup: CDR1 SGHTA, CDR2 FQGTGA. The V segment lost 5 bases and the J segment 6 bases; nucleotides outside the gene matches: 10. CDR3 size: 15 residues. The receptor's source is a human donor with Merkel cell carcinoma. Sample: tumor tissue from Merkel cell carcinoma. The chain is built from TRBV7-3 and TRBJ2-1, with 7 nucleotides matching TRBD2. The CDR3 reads CASSPEGGAPNEQFF. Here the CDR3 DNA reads TGTGCCAGCAGCCCGGAGGGAGGGGCACCCAATGAGCAGTTCTTC. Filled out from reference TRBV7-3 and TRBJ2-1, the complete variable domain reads GAGVSQTPSNKVTEKGKYVELRCDPISGHTALYWYRQSLGQGPEFLIYFQGTGAADDSGLPNDRFFAVRPEGSVSTLKIQRTERGDSAVYLCASSPEGGAPNEQFFGPGTRLTVL.